This TCR beta chain was captured by sequencing in a study of T cell responses to AZD1222 COVID-19 vaccine. Germline loops: CDR1 LGHDT, CDR2 YNNKEL (reference sequence). This CDR3 spans 14 amino acids. Trimming cost V 4 bases and J 5 bases, with 14 bases left between them. Measured with immunoSEQ multiplex PCR; TCRdb has only the in-frame clones, and not every one. This sample has 120,000 or so clones, with 85% to 90% found just once. This specimen consisted of peripheral blood, obtained on day 0 of AZD1222 vaccination. The chain carries TRBV3-1 (or the pseudogene TRBV3-2) and TRBJ1-1; D is unclear. This receptor was obtained from an adult in good health. This CDR3 is CASSPSRDVTEAFF. The CDR3 coding sequence is TGTGCCAGCAGCCCGTCTCGGGATGTGACTGAAGCTTTCTTT.